This T cell receptor beta chain appears in the sequencing data of a study of blood T cell repertoires in COVID-19. Study-level background: Both acute and convalescent COVID-19 samples were obtained from the United States, Italy and Spain.

The CDR3 is 20 amino acids. Original analysis: Amplified reference gene primers provided the basis for estimating nucleated cell counts. Here immunoSEQ multiplex PCR was the method, and the copy in TCRdb shows in-frame clones only, minus some. V, J and clone size are those of that table, while D and trimming were read from the DNA. The sample gives under 300,000 clones, approximately 91% of which show up once; about 1% is in the top ten. Living in under 30 US areas, the participants were between roughly 18 and 95 years of age. Membership in each cohort depended on participant-reported clinical history.

The TCR was taken from a woman aged 25 to 45 who had recovered from COVID-19. The chain employs TRBV12-2 and TRBJ1-5; TRBD1, as called in the table, went unchecked against the DNA. TRBV12-2 has pseudogene status. The source material was PBMCs or T cells enriched from blood (not recorded which). DNA of the CDR3: TGTGCAAGTCGCTTAGCGCCCCCGTCGGGACAGGACTATAGCAATCAGCCCCAGCATTTT. Translated: CASRLAPPSGQDYSNQPQHF.